One sample yielded the 31 T cell receptor beta chains listed below, sequenced in a study of regulatory T cells in long-lasting Graves disease. iRepertoire HTBI primers and Arm-PCR of CDR3 regions built TCR beta libraries. TCRdb ran MiXCR on the multiplex PCR reads and lists one entry per CDR3 protein. The sample lists 550,000 to 600,000 distinct CDR3 sequences, 15% to 20% occurring once. Time point meaning: newly diagnosed GD, antithyroid drugs for less than 3 months. Isolated PBMC RNA provided the starting material for the TCR library. This sample also belongs to another study, concerning T cells in Graves' hyperthyroidism and ophthalmopathy.

The sequencing used peripheral blood mononuclear cells (PBMCs), collected at new diagnosis, from a patient treated with antithyroid drugs. Receptors were obtained from a young man with Graves disease.

This clonotype was recorded at least ten times. The J gene is TRBJ1-2, the V gene TRBV12-3 or TRBV12-4, with a weak D call TRBD1 (6 bases). Trimming shortened V by 5 bases and J by 4 bases, and 17 bases separated the two germline ends. The CDR3 totals 15 residues. CDR3 loop: CASSPRGGAGYGYTF. CDR3 nucleotide sequence: TGTGCCAGCAGTCCTCGAGGGGGGGCGGGCTATGGCTACACCTTC.

Ten or more counts support this clonotype. The chain recombines TRBV7-9 with TRBJ2-7; D unclear. This CDR3 is built from 16 residues. CDR1 and CDR2 from the germline V gene are SEHNR and FQNEAQ (reference sequence). V dropped 0 bases and J dropped 4 bases, with 16 bases sitting between them. The CDR3 reads CASSLALRQVQYEQYF. CDR3 bases: TGTGCCAGCAGCTTAGCGCTAAGGCAGGTCCAGTACGAGCAGTACTTC. Together with reference TRBV7-9 and TRBJ2-7, the CDR3 gives the full variable domain: DTGVSQNPRHKITKRGQNVTFRCDPISEHNRLYWYRQTLGQGPEFLTYFQNEAQLEKSRLLSDRFSAERPKGSFSTLEIQRTEQGDSAMYLCASSLALRQVQYEQYFGPGTRLTVT.

The V call is TRBV5-1, the J call TRBJ2-5, with 7 bases identical to TRBD2. The CDR3 extends over 14 amino acids. With V trimmed by 0 bases and J by 5 bases, 4 bases remained unmatched. Per germline, CDR1 SGHRS and CDR2 YFSETQ. The CDR3 bases are TGCGCCAGCAGCTTGGGAACTAGCGACGAGACCCAGTACTTC. Its protein is CASSLGTSDETQYF.

The chain joins TRBV6-1 to TRBJ2-1, with a tentative D call TRBD2 (6 bases). V was cut by 6 bases and J by 1 base, with 10 bases left in between. CDR1 is MNHNS, CDR2 SASEGT, per germline. The CDR3 sequence is 14 residues long. The CDR3 here is CASRGAGSYNEQFF. The CDR3 DNA reads as TGTGCCAGCAGAGGCGCGGGGTCCTACAATGAGCAGTTCTTC.

This clonotype has ten or more counts. V and J are TRBV6-1 and TRBJ1-1; TRBD1 aligns across 8 bases. Looked up from germline, CDR1 is MNHNS and CDR2 is SASEGT. The CDR3 extends over 15 amino acids. Trimming took 7 bases from V and 4 from J; bases not matched to a gene: 11. The CDR3 loop reads CASNWGQASTTEAFF. The CDR3, as DNA: TGTGCCAGCAACTGGGGACAGGCCAGTACCACTGAAGCTTTCTTT.

The chain combines TRBV2 with TRBJ2-7; D unclear. This CDR3 contains 12 residues. Germline CDR1 is SNHLY and CDR2 is FYNNEI. V was pared by 5 bases and J by 5 bases, with 10 bases between. CDR3 in DNA: TGTGCCAGCAGTCAAGAGGCAGACGAGCAGTACTTC. Its protein product is CASSQEADEQYF.

The chain links TRBV29-1 to TRBJ2-7, with D perhaps TRBD2 (8 bases). Germline CDR1 SQVTM, CDR2 ANQGSEA. The CDR3 spans 12 residues. V lost 6 bases, J lost 7 bases, and 16 bases lay in between. The CDR3 bases are TGCAGCGTCTACAGGGGCGGGGGGGAGCAGTACTTC. This gives the protein CSVYRGGGEQYF.

In the case of this clonotype: This may come from a read error, since a much larger clone is one base off. V is TRBV2 and J is TRBJ1-6, with D hard to call. V lost 0 bases to trimming and J lost 5 bases, with 8 bases between them. The CDR3 spans 15 residues. Germline V gives CDR1 SNHLY, CDR2 FYNNEI. CDR3 protein: CASSEAGQNNSPLHF. In DNA form, the CDR3 reads TGTGCCAGCAGTGAAGCGGGTCAGAATAATTCACCCCTCCACTTT. Based on the CDR3 plus reference TRBV2 and TRBJ1-6, the full variable domain is EPEVTQTPSHQVTQMGQEVILRCVPISNHLYFYWYRQILGQKVEFLVSFYNNEISEKSEIFDDQFSVERPDGSNFTLKIRSTKLEDSAMYFCASSEAGQNNSPLHFGNGTRLTVT.

This clonotype was observed at least ten times. V gene TRBV20-1 combines with J gene TRBJ1-4, with a weak D call TRBD1 (5 bases). The germline V gene has CDR1 DFQATT and CDR2 SNEGSKA (reference sequence). The V end was cut by 0 bases, the J end by 8 bases, with 16 bases between. This CDR3 spans 15 amino acids. The CDR3 coding sequence is TGCAGTGCTAGAGATCCGCAGGGTGCGGGGGAAAAACTGTTTTTT. Amino acids: CSARDPQGAGEKLFF.

Points on this clonotype: This could be a read error, since a much larger clone is one nucleotide away. A read error is likely, as this CDR3 ends without the conserved phenylalanine or tryptophan. This rearrangement joins TRBV3-1 to TRBJ2-2, with D unclear. The CDR3 totals 13 residues. The V gene lost 3 bases and the J gene lost 6 bases, with 8 bases spanning the gap. CDR1 LGHDT and CDR2 YNNKEL come from the germline V gene (reference sequence). DNA of the CDR3: TGTGCCAGCAGCCAGGTTCGGGCCGGGGAGCTGTTTTCT. Its translation is CASSQVRAGELFS.

The V and J genes are TRBV10-3 and TRBJ2-7; a possible D gene is TRBD2 (6 bases). The CDR3 extends over 14 amino acids. Germline V CDR1 and CDR2: ENHRY, SYGVKD. Trimming shortened V by 4 bases and J by 0 bases, and 10 bases separated the two germline ends. DNA for the CDR3: TGTGCCATCAGTGGGACCGGGAGCTCCTACGAGCAGTACTTC. Encoded protein: CAISGTGSSYEQYF.

The sample holds many counts of this clonotype. The chain carries TRBV5-1 and TRBJ2-2; 7 bases line up with TRBD2. There are 19 residues in the CDR3. The V and J ends lost 0 bases and 4 bases, in that order; junction bases with no gene match: 15. Per germline, CDR1 SGHRS and CDR2 YFSETQ. CDR3 protein: CASSLDGSSGSRSTGELFF. The CDR3 bases are TGCGCCAGCAGCTTGGATGGGTCTAGCGGTTCCCGCAGCACCGGGGAGCTGTTTTTT.

Sample share makes this clonotype medium-sized. The rearrangement joins TRBV11-2 to TRBJ2-7; possible D gene TRBD2, 7 bases. CDR1 is SGHAT, CDR2 FQNNGV, per germline. Trimming left V 4 bases short and J 2 bases short, with 18 bases between. The CDR3 consists of 16 residues. In DNA, the CDR3 is TGTGCCAGCAGCTCGGGGGCGGGAGTGAAGGCCTACGAGCAGTACTTC. This encodes CASSSGAGVKAYEQYF.

This clonotype appeared a few times. V and J are TRBV11-3 and TRBJ2-7; the match to TRBD2 covers 13 bases. CDR1 and CDR2 (germline): SGHNT, YENEEA. J lost 3 bases, V lost 5 bases, and 4 bases had no gene match. The CDR3 length is 15 residues. DNA for the CDR3: TGTGCCAGCAGCGCGGGACTAGCGGGATACTACGAGCAGTACTTC. Encoded protein: CASSAGLAGYYEQYF.

This clonotype was detected only a few times. This chain links TRBV6-1 with TRBJ2-7; no reliable D call. The germline V and J ends were trimmed by 4 bases and 6 bases, with 16 bases remaining between them. CDR1 and CDR2 from the germline V gene are MNHNS and SASEGT. This CDR3 region has 14 residues. The CDR3 loop reads CASSVEPGESEQYF. CDR3 sequence (DNA): TGTGCCAGCAGTGTCGAACCCGGAGAGTCCGAGCAGTACTTC.

The chain uses TRBV14 and TRBJ2-5, with D maybe TRBD2 (6 bases). The CDR3 consists of 17 residues. CDR1 is SGHDN, CDR2 FVKESK, per germline. V lost 1 base and J 0 bases, leaving 15 bases between the germline ends. The CDR3 here is CASSQALALAYQETQYF. CDR3 nucleotide sequence: TGTGCCAGCAGCCAAGCGTTAGCACTAGCTTACCAAGAGACCCAGTACTTC.

This clonotype was detected many times. The chain uses TRBV20-1 and TRBJ2-1; 11 bases align to TRBD2. Unmatched junction bases numbered 5, after V lost 1 base and J lost 6 bases. This CDR3 comprises 15 residues. Per germline, CDR1 DFQATT and CDR2 SNEGSKA (reference sequence). CDR3 nucleotide sequence: TGCAGTGCTAGAGTGTTAACTAGCGGGAGCAATGAGCAGTTCTTC. Its protein is CSARVLTSGSNEQFF.

There are a few counts of this clonotype. This sequence joins TRBV14 and TRBJ2-3, with 7 nucleotides matching TRBD2. The CDR3 is 15 amino acids. Germline assignment: CDR1 SGHDN and CDR2 FVKESK. The junction had 4 bases not matched to a gene; V was cut back by 0 bases and J by 4 bases. CDR3 nucleotides: TGTGCCAGCAGCCAAGATCGGGCGGGAGCAGATACGCAGTATTTT. It codes for CASSQDRAGADTQYF. The full variable domain, with the rest looked up from reference TRBV14 and TRBJ2-3, is EAGVTQFPSHSVIEKGQTVTLRCDPISGHDNLYWYRRVMGKEIKFLLHFVKESKQDESGMPNNRFLAERTGGTYSTLKVQPAELEDSGVYFCASSQDRAGADTQYFGPGTRLTVL.

This clonotype occurred many times. The chain links TRBV2 to TRBJ1-5; no firm D call. CDR3 size: 12 residues. CDR1 SNHLY and CDR2 FYNNEI come from the germline V gene. The germline V and J ends were trimmed by 6 bases and 9 bases, with 12 bases remaining between them. CDR3 in amino acids: CASRGWEWPQHF. The CDR3 bases are TGTGCCAGCAGAGGGTGGGAGTGGCCCCAGCATTTT.

This clonotype showed up many times. The chain links TRBV30 to TRBJ2-5; no clear D gene. The ends were cut back, 2 bases at V and 1 base at J, with 14 bases in the middle. The CDR3 has 15 residues. CDR1 is GTSNPN and CDR2 is SVGIG in the germline V gene (reference sequence). CDR3 DNA: TGTGCCTGGAGTATAGACGGACGGCCCCAAGAGACCCAGTACTTC. This sequence encodes CAWSIDGRPQETQYF.

This clonotype showed up many times. One junction end disagrees with the germline gene, perhaps due to a read error. The DNA of the CDR3 is TGTGCCAGCAGTTTTGGTATCGTACTAGCGGGAGGGCCAGATACGAATTTC. Its protein is CASSFGIVLAGGPDTNF. V and J are TRBV12-3 or TRBV12-4 and TRBJ2-4; the match to TRBD2 covers 13 bases. The CDR3 contains 17 residues.

This clonotype has only a few counts. V is TRBV14 and J is TRBJ2-1, with 7 bases identical to TRBD1. V lost 4 bases, J lost 4 bases, and 10 bases stayed unmatched. The CDR3 sequence is 16 residues long. Per germline, CDR1 SGHDN and CDR2 FVKESK. The CDR3 is CASSRWDSVRYNEQFF. In nucleotides, the CDR3 is TGTGCCAGCAGCCGGTGGGACAGCGTCCGATACAATGAGCAGTTCTTC.

This chain joins TRBV7-3 and TRBJ2-1; possible D gene TRBD1, 5 bases. The CDR3 totals 16 residues. V dropped 1 base and J dropped 0 bases, with 10 bases sitting between them. Looked up from germline, CDR1 is SGHTA and CDR2 is FQGTGA. The CDR3 DNA sequence: TGTGCCAGCAGCTTAAACAGGTGGAGCTCCTACAATGAGCAGTTCTTC. It specifies CASSLNRWSSYNEQFF.

This clonotype occurred a few times. The chain employs TRBV18 and TRBJ2-7; 11 bases fit TRBD2. The germline V gene has CDR1 KGHSH and CDR2 LQKENI. V lost 8 bases to trimming and J lost 0 bases; unmatched junction nucleotides: 18. This CDR3 region has 19 residues. The CDR3 DNA is TGTGCCAGCCCGACGGGACAACTAGCGGGAGTGGGGGGCTCCTACGAGCAGTACTTC. Residues: CASPTGQLAGVGGSYEQYF.

This clonotype appeared many times. The chain's CDR3 is CAWSTRGLAGGELFF. The CDR3, as DNA: TGTGCCTGGAGCACACGGGGACTAGCGGGAGGGGAGCTGTTTTTT. This chain connects TRBV30 to TRBJ2-2; 13 bases match TRBD2. The CDR3 covers 15 residues. Germline V gene lookup returns CDR1 GTSNPN and CDR2 SVGIG (reference sequence). V was pared by 3 bases and J by 8 bases, with 6 bases of the junction left unmatched.

The table lists this clonotype with a few counts. This chain connects TRBV20-1 to TRBJ2-7; 7 bases map to TRBD1. V gave up 5 bases and J gave up 4 bases; unmatched junction bases: 5. The CDR3 spans 12 residues. In germline, CDR1 is DFQATT, CDR2 SNEGSKA (reference sequence). This chain's CDR3 is CSAPMDRYEQYF. As DNA, the CDR3 is TGCAGTGCTCCAATGGACAGGTACGAGCAGTACTTC.

At least ten counts were recorded for this clonotype. The rearrangement joins TRBV7-9 to TRBJ2-7; possibly TRBD2 for D (6 bases). Germline assignment: CDR1 SEHNR and CDR2 FQNEAQ (reference sequence). The CDR3 contains 13 residues. Trimming pared 4 bases from V and 2 bases from J, leaving 9 bases between. CDR3 sequence reads: CASSSPGAYEQYF. In nucleotides, the CDR3 is TGTGCCAGCAGCTCCCCGGGGGCCTACGAGCAGTACTTC.

This clonotype occurred many times. The rearrangement joins TRBV12-3 or TRBV12-4 to TRBJ1-1; 7 nucleotides match TRBD1. Trimming removed 3 bases from V and 3 bases from J; junction bases left unmatched: 10. This CDR3 is built from 16 residues. The chain's CDR3 is CASSFLEWQGDTEAFF. The CDR3 bases are TGTGCCAGCAGTTTTTTAGAATGGCAGGGGGACACTGAAGCTTTCTTT.

This clonotype occurred many times. The V call is TRBV28, the J call TRBJ2-1, with 13 bases aligning to TRBD2. The trim removed 5 bases at V and 7 bases at J, leaving 2 bases unmatched. In germline, CDR1 is MDHEN, CDR2 SYDVKM. This CDR3 is 14 amino acids long. The CDR3 reads CASSQLAGGNEQFF. The CDR3 DNA follows: TGTGCCAGCAGTCAACTAGCGGGAGGGAATGAGCAGTTCTTC.

This clonotype was counted at least ten times. The rearrangement joins TRBV20-1 to TRBJ2-3, with 9 bases fitting TRBD2. The ends lost 0 bases at V and 5 bases at J; junction bases unmatched: 9. The CDR3 has 16 amino acids. The V gene's germline CDR1 is DFQATT and CDR2 SNEGSKA (reference sequence). The CDR3 region is CSARDRREGRQDTQYF. The CDR3 DNA follows: TGCAGTGCTAGAGATCGGCGGGAGGGCCGGCAAGATACGCAGTATTTT.

The chain employs TRBV7-8 and TRBJ2-7; D remains unclear. Germline CDR1 and CDR2: SGHVS and FQNEAQ. CDR3 size: 13 residues. Between the trimmed V and J ends, which lost 2 bases and 6 bases, there was a span of 11 bases. Here the CDR3 DNA reads TGTGCCAGCAGCTTAAAAGAGGTATCCGAGCAGTACTTC. It specifies CASSLKEVSEQYF.